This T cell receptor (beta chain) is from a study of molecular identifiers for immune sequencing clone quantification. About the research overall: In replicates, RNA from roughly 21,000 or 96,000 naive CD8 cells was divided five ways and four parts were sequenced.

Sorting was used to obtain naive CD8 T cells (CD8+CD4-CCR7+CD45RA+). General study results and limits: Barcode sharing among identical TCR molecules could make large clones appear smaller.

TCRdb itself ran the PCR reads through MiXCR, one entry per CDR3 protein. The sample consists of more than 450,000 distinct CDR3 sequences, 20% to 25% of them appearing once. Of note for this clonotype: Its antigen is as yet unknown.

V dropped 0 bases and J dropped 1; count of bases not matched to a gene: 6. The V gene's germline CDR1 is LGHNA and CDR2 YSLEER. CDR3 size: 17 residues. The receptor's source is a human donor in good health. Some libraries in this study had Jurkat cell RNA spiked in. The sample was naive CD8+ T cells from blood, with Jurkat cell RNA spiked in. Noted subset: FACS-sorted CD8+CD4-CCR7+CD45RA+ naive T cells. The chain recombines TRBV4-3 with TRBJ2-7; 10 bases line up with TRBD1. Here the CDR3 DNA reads TGCGCCAGCAGCCAAGATCGCGGGACAGGGGCGTCCTACGAGCAGTACTTC. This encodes CASSQDRGTGASYEQYF.